The TCR beta chain described here comes from a study of blood T cells in healthy people across ages. Then a second PCR, running roughly 6 to 12 cycles, was carried out with a sample-barcoded 5' primer and a J-beta primer mix. Each cDNA molecule was tagged by a template-switch adaptor with 12 random nucleotides. TCRdb itself ran the 5' RACE reads through MiXCR, one entry per CDR3 protein. The sample yields over a million distinct CDR3 sequences, about 45% seen once. Unmatched junction bases numbered 12, after V lost 0 bases and J lost 3 bases. CDR3 length: 18 amino acids. Germline V gene sequence: CDR1 MGHRA, CDR2 YSYEKL.

The V and J genes are TRBV4-1 and TRBJ2-7, with 9 bases matching TRBD1. This TCR was sampled from a woman aged 18-29 years in good health. The material sequenced was blood. Here the CDR3 DNA reads TGCGCCAGCAGCCAAGAGGGGCCGGGACAGGGAATTAACTACGAGCAGTACTTC. Protein sequence: CASSQEGPGQGINYEQYF.